The TCR beta chain under discussion was sequenced for a study of blood T cell repertoires in COVID-19. Per the original data handling: Nucleated cell number was recorded as an estimate derived from reference gene primer amplification. TCRdb keeps only in-frame clones here, not all; method: immunoSEQ multiplex PCR. V and J calls and clone size are copied from that table; D and trimming were computed from the DNA. Of around 230,000 clones listed, 70% to 85% are singletons. The CDR3 extends over 13 amino acids. V lost 3 bases, J lost 7 bases, and 1 base stayed unmatched. The germline CDR1 and CDR2 sequences are LGHDT and YNNKEL (reference sequence).

The rearrangement uses TRBV3-1 (or the pseudogene TRBV3-2) and TRBJ1-4; TRBD1 agrees at 8 bases. The TCR originated in a man aged 35-49 years who had recovered from COVID-19. Specimen: PBMCs or T cells enriched from blood (not recorded which). The CDR3 region is CASSHGQGEKLFF. Written as DNA, the CDR3 is TGTGCCAGCAGCCACGGACAGGGTGAAAAACTGTTTTTT.